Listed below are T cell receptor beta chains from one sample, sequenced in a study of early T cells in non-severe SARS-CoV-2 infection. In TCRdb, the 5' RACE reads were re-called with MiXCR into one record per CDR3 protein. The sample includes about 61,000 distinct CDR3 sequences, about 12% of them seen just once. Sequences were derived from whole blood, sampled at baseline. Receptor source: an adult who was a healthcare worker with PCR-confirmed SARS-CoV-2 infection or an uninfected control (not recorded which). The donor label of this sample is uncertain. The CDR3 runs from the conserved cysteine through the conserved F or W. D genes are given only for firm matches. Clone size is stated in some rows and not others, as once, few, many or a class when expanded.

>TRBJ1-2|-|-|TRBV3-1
TGTGCCAGCAGCAAAAGTTCTGGCTACACCTTC
CASSKSSGYTF
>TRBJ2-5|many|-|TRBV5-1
TGCGCCAGCAGTTCTAGGACTGACGGCGGGTTTTGGAAAGAGACCCAGTACTTC
CASSSRTDGGFWKETQYF
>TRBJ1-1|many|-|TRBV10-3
TGTGCCATCTCAAACCGGGACACACAATCCTGGACTGAAGCTTTCTTT
CAISNRDTQSWTEAFF
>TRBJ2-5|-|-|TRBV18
TGTGCCAGCTCACCAGGACTGGGGGAGACCCAGTACTTC
CASSPGLGETQYF
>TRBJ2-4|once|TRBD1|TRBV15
TGTGCCACCAGCAGAGATTGGGGGACAGGGAAAAACATTCAGTACTTC
CATSRDWGTGKNIQYF
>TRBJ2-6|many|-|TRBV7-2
TGTGCCAGCAGCTTAGACTCTGGGGCCAACGTCCTGACTTTC
CASSLDSGANVLTF
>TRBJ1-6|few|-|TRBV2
TGTGCCAGCAGTGCGGGGGCCTATAATTCACCCCTCCACTTT
CASSAGAYNSPLHF
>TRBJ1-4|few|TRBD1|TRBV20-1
TGCAGTGCTAGAGATCCCCACTTGCGAGGGGGCGAAAGGGTTGGGGATGAAAAACTGTTTTTT
CSARDPHLRGGERVGDEKLFF
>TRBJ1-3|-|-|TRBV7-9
TGTGCCAGCAGCCCATCCGGGCCCATCTCTGGAAACACCATATATTTT
CASSPSGPISGNTIYF
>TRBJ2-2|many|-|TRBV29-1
TGCAGCGTTGAATCTCGGGACACCGGGGAGCTGTTTTTT
CSVESRDTGELFF
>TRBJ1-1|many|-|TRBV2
TGTGCCAGCAGAGTGGGAGAGAACACTGAAGCTTTCTTT
CASRVGENTEAFF
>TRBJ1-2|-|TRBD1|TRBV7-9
TGTGCCAGCAGCCATCCCGGACAGGCCACTAACTATGGCTACACCTTC
CASSHPGQATNYGYTF
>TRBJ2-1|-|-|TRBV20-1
TGCAGTGCTAGCGGGGGCCCCGGCTCCTACAATGAGCAGTTCTTC
CSASGGPGSYNEQFF
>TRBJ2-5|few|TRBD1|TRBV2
TGTGCCAGCACCAACCCGACAGGGGGTTTAGGAGAGACCCAGTACTTC
CASTNPTGGLGETQYF
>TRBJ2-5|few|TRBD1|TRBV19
TGTGCCAGTAGCCTAGGGACAGGCCGCGAGACCCAGTACTTC
CASSLGTGRETQYF
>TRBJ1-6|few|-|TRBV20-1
TGCAGTGCTAGGCCCGGTGGACAGTATAATTCACCCCTCCACTTT
CSARPGGQYNSPLHF
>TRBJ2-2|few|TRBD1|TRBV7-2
TGTGCCAGCAGCCAAACAGGGGTGAACACCGGGGAGCTGTTTTTT
CASSQTGVNTGELFF
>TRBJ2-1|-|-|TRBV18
TGTGCCAGTAGAGCAGATCTTTTAAAACTCTACAATGAGCAGTTCTTC
CASRADLLKLYNEQFF
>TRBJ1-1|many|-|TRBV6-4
TGTGCCAGCAGTGACCGGGTCTCCTTT
CASSDRVSF
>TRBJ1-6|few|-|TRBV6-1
TGTGCCAGCAGCCCGACAGACAGCAATTCACCCCTCCACTTT
CASSPTDSNSPLHF
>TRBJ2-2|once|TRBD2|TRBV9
TGTGCCAGCAGCGCGCTTAGCGGGGGCTCTCCCGGCGGGGAGCTGTTTTTT
CASSALSGGSPGGELFF
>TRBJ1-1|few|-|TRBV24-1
TGTGCCACCAGTGATTTCGGGAGCACTGAAGCTTTCTTT
CATSDFGSTEAFF
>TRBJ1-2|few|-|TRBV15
TGTGCCACCAGCAGAAACCTGGGACGGCACTATGGCTACACCTTC
CATSRNLGRHYGYTF
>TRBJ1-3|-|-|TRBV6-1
TGTGCCAGCAGTGTGGGCTCTGGAAACACCATATATTTT
CASSVGSGNTIYF
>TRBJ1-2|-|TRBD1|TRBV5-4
TGTGCCAGCAGCTCGGTGGGACAGGGCCTGAGGGGTGGCTACACCTTC
CASSSVGQGLRGGYTF
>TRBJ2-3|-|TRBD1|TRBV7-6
TGTGCCAGCAGCAACCGGGCTCCGGGACAGGGAACAGATACGCAGTATTTT
CASSNRAPGQGTDTQYF
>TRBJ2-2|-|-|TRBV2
TGTGCCAGCTCGGGTTCTGGGGCTTACACCGGGGAGCTGTTTTTT
CASSGSGAYTGELFF
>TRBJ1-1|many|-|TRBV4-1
TGCGCCAGCAGCCAAGATAGGGGCAGGGCGCGGGAAACTGAAGCTTTCTTT
CASSQDRGRARETEAFF
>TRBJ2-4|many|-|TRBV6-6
TGTGCCAGCAGTTACTCGAGCCAGAACATTCAGTACTTC
CASSYSSQNIQYF
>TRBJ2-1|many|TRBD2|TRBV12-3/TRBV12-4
TGTGCCAGCAGCCCGAGCGGGGGGATAAGGTATGAGCAGTTCTTC
CASSPSGGIRYEQFF
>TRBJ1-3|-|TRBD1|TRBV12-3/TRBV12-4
TGTGCCAGCAGTTTTGGTGGGACAGGTGGAAACACCATATATTTT
CASSFGGTGGNTIYF
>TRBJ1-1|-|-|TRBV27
TGTGCCAGCATCTCAAGCACGGGGCGCGGGACTGAAGCTTTCTTT
CASISSTGRGTEAFF
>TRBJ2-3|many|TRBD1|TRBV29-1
TGCAGCGTTCTCCCCGGGACAGCGTTCACAGATACGCAGTATTTT
CSVLPGTAFTDTQYF
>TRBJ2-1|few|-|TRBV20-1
TGCAGTGCCACAAGACTGGGCTCCTACAATGAGCAGTTCTTC
CSATRLGSYNEQFF
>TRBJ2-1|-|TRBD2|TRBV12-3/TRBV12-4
TGTGCCAGCACCGTCACCTTGCTCGCGGGGGGGTTCGGTGAGCAGTTCTTC
CASTVTLLAGGFGEQFF
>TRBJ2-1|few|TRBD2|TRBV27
TGTGCCAGCAGTCCACGACGACTAGCGGGGGGACACAATGAGCAGTTCTTC
CASSPRRLAGGHNEQFF
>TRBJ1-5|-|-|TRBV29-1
TGCAGCGTTGGTGGCCACAGGGATCAGCCCCAGCATTTT
CSVGGHRDQPQHF
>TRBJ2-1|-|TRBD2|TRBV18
TGTGCCAGCTCACCCGAGACTAGCGGGGGCTCCTACAATGAGCAGTTCTTC
CASSPETSGGSYNEQFF
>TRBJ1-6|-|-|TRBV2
TGTGCCAGCAGTGAAGCGCAGCCGGGTTCCTATAATTCACCCCTCCACTTT
CASSEAQPGSYNSPLHF
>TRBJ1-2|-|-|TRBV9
TGTGCCAGCAGCGTATCCTTCTATGGCTACACCTTC
CASSVSFYGYTF
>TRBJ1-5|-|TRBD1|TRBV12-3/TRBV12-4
TGTGCCAGCAGTTCCTCCCCGGGACAGCTACAGCCCCAGCATTTT
CASSSSPGQLQPQHF
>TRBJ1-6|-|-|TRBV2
TGTGCCAGCAGAGGTGACGTGGGTTTACGGGGTTCACCCCTCCACTTT
CASRGDVGLRGSPLHF
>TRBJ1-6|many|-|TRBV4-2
TGTGCCAGCAGCCAAGATGAGGGTTCCCATTCACCCCTCCACTTT
CASSQDEGSHSPLHF
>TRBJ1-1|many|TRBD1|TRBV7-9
TGTGCCAGCAGTCTGAACAGGGGCCTGAACACTGAAGCTTTCTTT
CASSLNRGLNTEAFF